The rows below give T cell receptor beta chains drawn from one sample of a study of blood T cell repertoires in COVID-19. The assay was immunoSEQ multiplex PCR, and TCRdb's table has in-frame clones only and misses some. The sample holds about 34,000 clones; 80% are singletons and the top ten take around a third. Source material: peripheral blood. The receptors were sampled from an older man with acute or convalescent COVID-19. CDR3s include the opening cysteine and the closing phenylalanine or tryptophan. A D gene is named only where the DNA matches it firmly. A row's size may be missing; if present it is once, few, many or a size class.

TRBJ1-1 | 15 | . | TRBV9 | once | CASSVDGQGGSEAFF | TGTGCCAGCAGCGTAGATGGGCAGGGCGGTTCTGAAGCTTTCTTT
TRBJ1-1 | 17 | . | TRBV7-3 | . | CASSSSPVTGLNTEAFF | TGTGCCAGCAGCTCCTCCCCGGTCACTGGGCTGAACACTGAAGCTTTCTTT
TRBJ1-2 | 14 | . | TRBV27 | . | CASSLRRTDYGYTF | TGTGCCAGCAGTTTACGCCGGACAGACTATGGCTACACCTTC
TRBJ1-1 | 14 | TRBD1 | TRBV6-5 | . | CASTEGGTGALAFF | TGTGCCAGCACCGAGGGAGGGACAGGGGCTCTAGCTTTCTTT
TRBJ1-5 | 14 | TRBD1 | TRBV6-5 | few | CASSQQGNSQPQHF | TGTGCCAGCAGTCAACAGGGGAATAGTCAGCCCCAGCATTTT
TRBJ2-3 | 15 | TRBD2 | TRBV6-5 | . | CASSRLAGDTDTQYF | TGTGCCAGCAGTCGACTAGCGGGTGATACAGATACGCAGTATTTT
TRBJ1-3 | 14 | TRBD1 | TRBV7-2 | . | CASSKDRDRNTIYF | TGTGCCAGCAGCAAGGACAGGGACCGGAACACCATATATTTT
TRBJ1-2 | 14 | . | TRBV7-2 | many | CASSFGQALFGYTF | TGTGCCAGCAGCTTTGGTCAGGCGTTATTTGGCTACACCTTC
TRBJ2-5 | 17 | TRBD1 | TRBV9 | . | CASSVASGDRGRETQYF | TGTGCCAGCAGCGTAGCTTCAGGGGACAGGGGGCGAGAGACCCAGTACTTC
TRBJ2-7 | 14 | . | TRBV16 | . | CASSLVSGAYEQYF | TGTGCCAGCAGCCTAGTGAGCGGTGCCTACGAGCAGTACTTC
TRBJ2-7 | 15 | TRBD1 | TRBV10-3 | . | CAISGRRGQVNEQYF | TGTGCCATCAGTGGTCGCAGGGGGCAGGTCAACGAGCAGTACTTC
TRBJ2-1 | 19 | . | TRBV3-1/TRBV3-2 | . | CASSQMSRRERPLLGEQFF | TGTGCCAGCAGCCAGATGTCGAGACGGGAGAGGCCCCTCCTGGGTGAGCAGTTCTTC
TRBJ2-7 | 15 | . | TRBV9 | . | CASSVGTGRTYEQYF | TGTGCCAGCAGCGTAGGTACAGGGCGGACCTACGAGCAGTACTTC
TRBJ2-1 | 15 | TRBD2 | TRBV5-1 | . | CASHPGTSGRNEQFF | TGCGCCAGCCATCCCGGGACTAGCGGGAGAAATGAGCAGTTCTTC
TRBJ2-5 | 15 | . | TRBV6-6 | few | CASSRRAGYQETQYF | TGTGCCAGCAGTCGCAGGGCGGGGTACCAAGAGACCCAGTACTTC
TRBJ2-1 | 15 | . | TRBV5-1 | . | CASTPLPQTYNEQFF | TGCGCCAGCACCCCCCTTCCCCAGACCTACAATGAGCAGTTCTTC
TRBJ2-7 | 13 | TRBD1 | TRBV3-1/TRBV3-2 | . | CASSRQGAGEQYF | TGTGCCAGCAGCCGACAGGGGGCGGGCGAGCAGTACTTC
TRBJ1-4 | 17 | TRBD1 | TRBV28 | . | CASSPGQGFATNEKLFF | TGTGCCAGCAGCCCGGGACAGGGATTTGCAACTAATGAAAAACTGTTTTTT
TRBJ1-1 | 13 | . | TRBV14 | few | CASSPTTAGEAFF | TGTGCCAGCAGCCCGACTACGGCCGGTGAAGCTTTCTTT
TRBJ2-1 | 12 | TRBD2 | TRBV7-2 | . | CASSFAGDEQFF | TGTGCCAGCAGCTTCGCGGGAGATGAGCAGTTCTTC
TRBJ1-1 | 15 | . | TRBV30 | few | CACQPMGRLNTEAFF | TGTGCCTGTCAACCAATGGGCCGGTTGAACACTGAAGCTTTCTTT
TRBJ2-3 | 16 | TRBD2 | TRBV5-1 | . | CASTLAETSGRDTQYF | TGCGCCAGCACCCTGGCGGAGACTAGCGGGAGGGATACGCAGTATTTT
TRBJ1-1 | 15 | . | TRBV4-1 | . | CASSQGARGLGEAFF | TGCGCCAGCAGCCAAGGAGCAAGGGGACTTGGTGAAGCTTTCTTT
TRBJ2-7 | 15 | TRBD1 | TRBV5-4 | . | CASSSPGTGDYEQYF | TGTGCCAGCAGCTCACCCGGGACAGGGGATTACGAGCAGTACTTC
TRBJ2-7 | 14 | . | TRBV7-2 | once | CASSLVRGSYEQYF | TGTGCCAGCAGCTTAGTTCGGGGCTCCTACGAGCAGTACTTC
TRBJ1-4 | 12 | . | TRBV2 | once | CASTLTNEKLFF | TGTGCCAGCACCCTGACTAATGAAAAACTGTTTTTT
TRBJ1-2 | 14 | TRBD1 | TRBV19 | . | CASSPGQDGYGYTF | TGTGCCAGTAGTCCGGGACAGGATGGGTATGGCTACACCTTC
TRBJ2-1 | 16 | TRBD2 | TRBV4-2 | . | CASSHEAGGYDNEQFF | TGTGCCAGCAGCCATGAAGCGGGGGGCTATGACAATGAGCAGTTCTTC
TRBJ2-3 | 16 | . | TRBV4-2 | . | CASSQGSTRGTDTQYF | TGTGCCAGCAGCCAAGGTTCGACTAGAGGCACAGATACGCAGTATTTT
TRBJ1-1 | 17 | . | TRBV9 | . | CASSVAPRVSRNTEAFF | TGTGCCAGCAGCGTTGCCCCCAGGGTGAGTAGGAACACTGAAGCTTTCTTT
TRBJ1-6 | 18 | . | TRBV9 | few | CASSAHPQGSSYNSPLHF | TGTGCCAGCAGCGCCCATCCACAGGGTAGCTCCTATAATTCACCCCTCCACTTT
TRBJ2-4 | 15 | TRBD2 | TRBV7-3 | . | CASSLNLAGENIQYF | TGTGCCAGCAGCTTAAACCTAGCGGGGGAAAACATTCAGTACTTC
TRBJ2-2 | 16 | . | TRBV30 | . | CAWSTLGTLNTGELFF | TGTGCCTGGAGTACCCTAGGGACACTTAACACCGGGGAGCTGTTTTTT
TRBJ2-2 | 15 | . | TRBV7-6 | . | CASSLSISGAGELFF | TGTGCCAGCAGTCTTAGCATTTCGGGGGCCGGGGAGCTGTTTTTT
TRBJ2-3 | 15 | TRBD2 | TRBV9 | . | CASNLAGEPTDTQYF | TGTGCCAGCAACTTAGCGGGGGAGCCCACAGATACGCAGTATTTT
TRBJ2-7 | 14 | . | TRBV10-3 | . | CAPSLTGDLYEQYF | TGTGCCCCCTCCCTGACAGGAGACCTCTACGAGCAGTACTTC
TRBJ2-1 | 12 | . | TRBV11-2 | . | CASSFVRNEQFF | TGTGCCAGCAGCTTCGTGCGGAATGAGCAGTTCTTC
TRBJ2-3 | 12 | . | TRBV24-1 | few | CATSEQGYTQYF | TGTGCCACCAGTGAACAGGGCTATACGCAGTATTTT
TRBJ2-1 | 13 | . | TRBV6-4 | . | CASSSGVRNEQFF | TGTGCCAGCAGTTCAGGGGTCCGCAATGAGCAGTTCTTC
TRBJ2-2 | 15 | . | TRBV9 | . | CASSVGQQNTGELFF | TGTGCCAGCAGCGTCGGACAGCAAAACACCGGGGAGCTGTTTTTT
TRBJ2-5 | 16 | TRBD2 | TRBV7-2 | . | CASSVTSGGYQETQYF | TGTGCCAGCAGCGTCACTAGCGGGGGGTACCAAGAGACCCAGTACTTC
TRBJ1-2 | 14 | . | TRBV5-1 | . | CASSSVTDNYGYTF | TGCGCCAGCAGCTCCGTGACAGATAACTATGGCTACACCTTC
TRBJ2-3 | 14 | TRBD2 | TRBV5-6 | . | CASSSSGSADTQYF | TGTGCCAGCAGCTCTAGCGGGAGTGCAGATACGCAGTATTTT
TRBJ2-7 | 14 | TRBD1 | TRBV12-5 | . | CASGIQGARYEQYF | TGTGCTAGTGGTATACAGGGGGCGAGGTACGAGCAGTACTTC
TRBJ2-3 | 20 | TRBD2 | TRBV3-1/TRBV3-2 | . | CASSQDWGLAGGMGTDTQYF | TGTGCCAGCAGCCAAGATTGGGGACTAGCGGGGGGGATGGGCACAGATACGCAGTATTTT
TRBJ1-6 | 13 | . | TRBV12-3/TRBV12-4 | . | CASSPAGRSPLHF | TGTGCCAGCAGTCCTGCGGGGAGGTCACCCCTCCACTTT
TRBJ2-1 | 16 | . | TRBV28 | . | CASSSFSGVTLNEQFF | TGTGCCAGCAGTTCATTCTCGGGAGTCACTCTCAATGAGCAGTTCTTC
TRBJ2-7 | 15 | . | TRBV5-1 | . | CASSLAVGTYYEQYF | TGCGCCAGCAGCTTGGCCGTTGGGACATACTACGAGCAGTACTTC
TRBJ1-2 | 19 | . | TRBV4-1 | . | CASSQDLAGFSSWAYGYTF | TGCGCCAGCAGCCAAGATCTGGCAGGGTTTTCGTCTTGGGCCTATGGCTACACCTTC
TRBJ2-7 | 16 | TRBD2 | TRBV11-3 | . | CASSPGTSGRSDEQYF | TGTGCCAGCAGCCCAGGGACTAGCGGGCGGTCGGACGAGCAGTACTTC
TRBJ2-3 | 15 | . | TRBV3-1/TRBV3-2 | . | CASSQGDISTDTQYF | TGTGCCAGCAGCCAAGGGGACATAAGCACAGATACGCAGTATTTT
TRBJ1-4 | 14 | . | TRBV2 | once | CASSEDQGGEKLFF | TGTGCCAGCAGTGAAGACCAGGGAGGGGAAAAACTGTTTTTT
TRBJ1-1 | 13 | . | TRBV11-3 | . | CASSQRRDTEAFF | TGTGCCAGCAGCCAGCGGAGGGACACTGAAGCTTTCTTT